The entry below describes one TCR beta chain. Germline and junction disagree at one end, which may indicate a read error. The RNA, about 0.45 to 1 ug, was put through reverse transcription using random hexamers. With immunoSEQ multiplex PCR, TCR beta CDR3 was amplified across 54 Vbeta and 13 Jbeta. TCRdb redid the calling of the immunoSEQ multiplex PCR reads with MiXCR, one entry per CDR3 protein. The data show approximately 150,000 distinct CDR3 sequences, with 93% seen just once and over 0.11% held by the top ten. Looked up from germline, CDR1 is LGHNT and CDR2 is FRNRAP. CDR3 length: 14 amino acids. The record originates from a study of CD8 T cells in Susac syndrome.

The genes are TRBV12-5 and TRBJ2-2; weak D call: TRBD2 (7 bases). The clonotype originates from a human donor in good health. The sample taken for sequencing was CD4+ T cells from PBMCs. The CDR3 coding sequence is TGTGCTAGTGGCTTGGGGGGGCTCACCGGGGAGCTGTTTTTT. This gives the protein CASGLGGLTGELFF.